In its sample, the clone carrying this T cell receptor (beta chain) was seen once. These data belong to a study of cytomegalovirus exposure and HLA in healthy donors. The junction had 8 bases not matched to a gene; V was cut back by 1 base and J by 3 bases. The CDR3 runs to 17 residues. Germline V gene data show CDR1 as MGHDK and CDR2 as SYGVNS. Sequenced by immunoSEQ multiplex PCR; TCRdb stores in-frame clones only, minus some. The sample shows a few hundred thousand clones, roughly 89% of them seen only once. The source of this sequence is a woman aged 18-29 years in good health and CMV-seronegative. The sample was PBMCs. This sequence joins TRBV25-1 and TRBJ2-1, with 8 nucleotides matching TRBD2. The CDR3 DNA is TGTGCCAGCAGTGAATGGAGTAGCGGGGCTTTCTACAATGAGCAGTTCTTC. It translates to CASSEWSSGAFYNEQFF.